The present entry profiles one T cell receptor beta chain with its context. Antigen: not known. This specimen comes from a study of CD8 T cells in ankylosing spondylitis. With molecular barcodes, quantitative 5'-RACE was used to make the TCR beta libraries. A single record per CDR3 protein comes from TCRdb applying MiXCR to the 5' RACE reads. The sample records 150,000 to 200,000 distinct CDR3 sequences, around a sixth being singletons. Study results and limitations: Blood of patients with ankylosing spondylitis appeared to be characterized by a TCR beta motif of several highly homologous variants.

The CDR3 loop spans 13 amino acids. Germline V gives CDR1 SNHLY, CDR2 FYNNEI. Trimming pared 3 bases from V and 6 bases from J, leaving 9 bases between. The sequenced sample consisted of blood, either unsorted or a sorted T cell fraction (not recorded which). This clonotype was obtained from a male donor under 30 with ankylosing spondylitis or in good health (not recorded which). The J gene is TRBJ1-5, the V gene TRBV2; D ambiguous. The chain's CDR3 is CASSDFLGQPQHF. As DNA, the CDR3 is TGTGCCAGCAGTGATTTTTTGGGTCAGCCCCAGCATTTT.